These T cell receptor beta chains were read from a single sample in a study of OX40 agonist ivuxolimab in advanced cancers. The table came from immunoSEQ multiplex PCR; TCRdb's copy has only in-frame clones and leaves some out. The sample has about 100,000 clones, just under 90% seen once. The sample was CD4+ or CD8+ T cells sorted from blood, taken in a trial of the OX40 agonist ivuxolimab. All receptors derive from an adult with an advanced solid tumor such as melanoma, head and neck, liver or kidney cancer. CDR3s include the opening cysteine and the closing phenylalanine or tryptophan. The order of the fields is J gene, D gene, clone size, V gene, CDR3 protein, CDR3 DNA. D genes are given only for firm matches. Clone size appears in some rows only: once, few, many, or a class for an expanded clone.

TRBJ1-2 | - | - | TRBV14 | CASSQIVGSVNYGYTF | TGTGCCAGCAGCCAAATCGTTGGGAGCGTTAACTATGGCTACACCTTC
TRBJ2-5 | - | - | TRBV11-2 | CASSFGVETQYF | TGTGCCAGCAGCTTCGGGGTGGAGACCCAGTACTTC
TRBJ1-2 | - | - | TRBV7-3 | CASSLTKGSYGYTF | TGTGCCAGCAGCTTAACAAAGGGTAGTTATGGCTACACCTTC
TRBJ2-7 | - | - | TRBV5-4 | CASSLGTPGYEQYF | TGTGCCAGCAGCTTGGGGACCCCAGGCTACGAGCAGTACTTC
TRBJ1-4 | - | once | TRBV7-9 | CASSLEQGGEKLFF | TGTGCCAGCAGCTTAGAACAGGGCGGGGAAAAACTGTTTTTT
TRBJ1-5 | - | - | TRBV2 | CASKRLPNQPQHF | TGTGCCAGCAAGCGCTTACCCAATCAGCCCCAGCATTTT
TRBJ2-7 | TRBD1 | - | TRBV7-6 | CASSHSGQGVLEQYF | TGTGCCAGCAGCCACTCGGGACAGGGGGTCCTCGAGCAGTACTTC
TRBJ2-2 | - | - | TRBV7-8 | CASSLVAGQGGTGELFF | TGTGCCAGCAGCTTAGTAGCGGGGCAGGGGGGCACCGGGGAGCTGTTTTTT
TRBJ2-5 | - | once | TRBV18 | CASSPQRGEVETQYF | TGTGCCAGCTCACCACAACGAGGGGAGGTTGAGACCCAGTACTTC
TRBJ2-5 | TRBD2 | once | TRBV9 | CASSVSTSGEETQYF | TGTGCCAGCAGCGTTAGCACTAGCGGGGAAGAGACCCAGTACTTC
TRBJ2-7 | TRBD2 | - | TRBV7-2 | CASSFQRGSYEQYF | TGTGCCAGCAGCTTCCAGCGGGGCTCCTACGAGCAGTACTTC
TRBJ1-5 | - | - | TRBV9 | CASSPEGGARGQPQHF | TGTGCCAGCAGCCCCGAGGGAGGGGCCCGGGGGCAGCCCCAGCATTTT
TRBJ2-7 | - | - | TRBV5-4 | CASSPDRSLREQYF | TGTGCCAGCAGCCCGGACCGTAGCCTACGGGAGCAGTACTTC
TRBJ1-1 | - | once | TRBV11-2 | CASSLGQNTEAFF | TGTGCCAGCAGCTTGGGACAGAACACTGAAGCTTTCTTT